The clone carrying this T cell receptor beta chain was counted only a few times. What it binds is not known. This specimen comes from a study of identical twins. Study-wide points: Modelling underestimated the level of out-of-frame TCR alpha sharing observed in monozygotic twins.

Germline V gene lookup returns CDR1 SGHAT and CDR2 FQNNGV. The CDR3 runs 17 residues. With V trimmed by 1 base and J by 0 bases, 3 bases remained unmatched. The authors used template switching to add a universal primer site and gave cDNA unique molecular identifiers. TCRdb itself ran the 5' RACE reads through MiXCR, one entry per CDR3 protein. The sample lists 600,000 to 700,000 distinct CDR3 sequences, 20% to 25% occurring once. The same specimen was also included in a second study, on T cells expressing NK-cell markers. From that paper: Among eight sequenced donors, seven carried HCMV seropositivity while one was seronegative.

The receptor comes from a young woman in good health. The sample comprised PBMCs. This chain connects TRBV11-2 to TRBJ2-1; TRBD2 matches 10 bases. This CDR3 is CASSLGTSGFSYNEQFF. CDR3 bases: TGTGCCAGCAGCTTAGGGACTAGCGGATTCTCCTACAATGAGCAGTTCTTC. Variable domain in full (rest from reference TRBV11-2 and TRBJ2-1): EAGVAQSPRYKIIEKRQSVAFWCNPISGHATLYWYQQILGQGPKLLIQFQNNGVVDDSQLPKDRFSAERLKGVDSTLKIQPAKLEDSAVYLCASSLGTSGFSYNEQFFGPGTRLTVL.